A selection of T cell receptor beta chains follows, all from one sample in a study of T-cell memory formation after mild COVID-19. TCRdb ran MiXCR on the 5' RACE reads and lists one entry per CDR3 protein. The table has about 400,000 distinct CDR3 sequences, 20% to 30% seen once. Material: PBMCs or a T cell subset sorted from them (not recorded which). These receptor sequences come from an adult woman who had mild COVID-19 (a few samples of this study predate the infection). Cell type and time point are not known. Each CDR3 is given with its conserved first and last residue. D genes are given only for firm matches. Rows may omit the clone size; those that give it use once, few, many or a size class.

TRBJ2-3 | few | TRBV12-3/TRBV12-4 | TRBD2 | TGTGCCAGCAGTCCCCTGCTAGCGGGGGGTGCGACAGATACGCAGTATTTT | CASSPLLAGGATDTQYF
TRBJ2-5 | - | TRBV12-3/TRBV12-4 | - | TGTGCCAGCAGTTTAGGTCTGGGCGAGGAGACCCAGTACTTC | CASSLGLGEETQYF
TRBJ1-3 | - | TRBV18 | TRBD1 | TGTGCCAGCTCACCACCGGGACAGGGGACCTCTGGAAACACCATATATTTT | CASSPPGQGTSGNTIYF
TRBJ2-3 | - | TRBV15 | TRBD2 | TGTGCCACCAGCAGGTATAGCGGGGATAGTGAATTTGGCGCAGATACGCAGTATTTT | CATSRYSGDSEFGADTQYF
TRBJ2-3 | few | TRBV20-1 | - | TGCAGTGCTAGTGAGACCGGGTGGGCCACAGATACGCAGTATTTT | CSASETGWATDTQYF
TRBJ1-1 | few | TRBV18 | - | TGTGCCAGCTCACCAATGCGGGGCTTGAACACTGAAGCTTTCTTT | CASSPMRGLNTEAFF
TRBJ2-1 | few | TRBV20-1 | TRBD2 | TGCAGTGCTAGAGCCGAGACTAGCGTAACTGAGCAGTTCTTC | CSARAETSVTEQFF
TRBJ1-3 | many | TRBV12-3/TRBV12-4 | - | TGTGCCAGCAGCTTCCCGACAGCTCCGAGCACCATATATTTT | CASSFPTAPSTIYF
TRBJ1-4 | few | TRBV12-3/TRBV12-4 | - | TGTGCCAGCAGTAGCGGGGTGAAACTGTTTTTT | CASSSGVKLFF
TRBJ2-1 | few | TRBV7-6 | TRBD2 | TGTGCCAGCAGCTTAGCCGGGGGACTAGCGGGACCCAATGAGCAGTTCTTC | CASSLAGGLAGPNEQFF
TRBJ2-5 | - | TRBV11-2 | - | TGTGCCAGCAGCTTAGATCAAGTAGGGCTCCAAGAGACCCAGTACTTC | CASSLDQVGLQETQYF
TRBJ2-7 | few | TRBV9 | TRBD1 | TGTGCCAGCAGCGTAGGACAGGGACAGCTCGAGCAGTACTTC | CASSVGQGQLEQYF
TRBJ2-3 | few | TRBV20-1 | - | TGCAGTGCTAGAGCACAGGGACTTCCAACAGATACGCAGTATTTT | CSARAQGLPTDTQYF
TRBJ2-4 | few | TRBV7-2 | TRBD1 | TGTGCCAGCAGCTTAGCGCCAGGGGGCCAAAACATTCAGTACTTC | CASSLAPGGQNIQYF
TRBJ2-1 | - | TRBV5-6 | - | TGTGCCAGCAGTTCGTCTTTGAATGAGCAGTTCTTC | CASSSSLNEQFF
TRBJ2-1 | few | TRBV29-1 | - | TGCAGCGTTGGGGAAGTCTACTCGAATGAGCAGTTCTTC | CSVGEVYSNEQFF
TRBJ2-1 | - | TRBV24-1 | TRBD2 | TGTGCCACCAACACGGGAGGTGCTTACAATGAGCAGTTCTTC | CATNTGGAYNEQFF
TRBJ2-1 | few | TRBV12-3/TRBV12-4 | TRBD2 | TGTGCCAGCAGACTGGGGGGACTAGCGTACAATGAGCAGTTCTTC | CASRLGGLAYNEQFF
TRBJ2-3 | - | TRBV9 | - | TGTGCCAGCAGCGTAGAAGTGGTTGTTGGCACAGATACGCAGTATTTT | CASSVEVVVGTDTQYF
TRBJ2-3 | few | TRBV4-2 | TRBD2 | TGTGCCAGCAGCACACCGGACGGGGGGACTAAGACGCAGTATTTT | CASSTPDGGTKTQYF
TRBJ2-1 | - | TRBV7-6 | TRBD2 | TGTGCCAGCAGCCTACTAGCGGGAGGGCCGGTTGAGCAGTTCTTC | CASSLLAGGPVEQFF
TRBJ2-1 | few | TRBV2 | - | TGTGCCAGCAGGGAGGAATCCTACAATGAGCAGTTCTTC | CASREESYNEQFF
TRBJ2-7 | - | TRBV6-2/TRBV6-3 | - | TGTGCCAGCAATCTCGGGACAGAGCAGTACTTC | CASNLGTEQYF
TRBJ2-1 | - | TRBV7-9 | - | TGTGCCAGCGATCTCCCTTCGCGGGCGCACCCCGGCGGGGATGAGCAGTTCTTC | CASDLPSRAHPGGDEQFF
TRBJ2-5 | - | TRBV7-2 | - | TGTGCCAGCAGCTTAGCGGCCGATGAGACCCAGTACTTC | CASSLAADETQYF
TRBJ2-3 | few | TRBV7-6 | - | TGTGCCAGCAGCTTATACACAGGGCAACGCACAGATACGCAGTATTTT | CASSLYTGQRTDTQYF
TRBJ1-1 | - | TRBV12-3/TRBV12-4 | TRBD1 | TGTGCCAGCAGTTTGGGACAGACACTGAACACTGAAGCTTTCTTT | CASSLGQTLNTEAFF
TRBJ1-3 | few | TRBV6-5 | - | TGTGCCAGCAGTTCGGCAGGGCCCCATCCCCACTCTGGAAACACCATATATTTT | CASSSAGPHPHSGNTIYF
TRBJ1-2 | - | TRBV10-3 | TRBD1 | TGTGCCATCGGGACAGGGACCTATGGCTACACCTTC | CAIGTGTYGYTF
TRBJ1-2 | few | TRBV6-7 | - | TGTGCCAGCAGTTCCCTAAAAGGGCGCTTCTATGGCTACACCTTC | CASSSLKGRFYGYTF
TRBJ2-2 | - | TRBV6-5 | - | TGTGCCAGCAGTTACTCGGTCCCCCAACCCTCTACCGGGGAGCTGTTTTTT | CASSYSVPQPSTGELFF
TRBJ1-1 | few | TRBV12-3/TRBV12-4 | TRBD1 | TGTGCCAGCAGTCAAGGGACAGGGGGGATGAACACTGAAGCTTTCTTT | CASSQGTGGMNTEAFF
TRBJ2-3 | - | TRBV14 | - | TGTGCCAGCAGCCTCCACGGTGGGGATACGCAGTATTTT | CASSLHGGDTQYF
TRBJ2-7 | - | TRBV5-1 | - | TGCGCCAGCAGCTTGGAGTACGACAGGTTCTACGAGCAGTACTTC | CASSLEYDRFYEQYF
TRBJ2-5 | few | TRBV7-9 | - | TGTGCCAGCATGAACTGGGGGGAGACCCAGTACTTC | CASMNWGETQYF
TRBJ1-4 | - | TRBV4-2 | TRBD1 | TGTGCCAGCAGCCAAGAGGGACAGGGTTCATGGGAACTGTTTTTT | CASSQEGQGSWELFF
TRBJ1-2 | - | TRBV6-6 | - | TGTGCCAGCAGTTTCAGGGCTAAGTCTGGCTACACCTTC | CASSFRAKSGYTF
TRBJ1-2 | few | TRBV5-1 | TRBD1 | TGCGCCAGCAGCTATACAGGGGCGTGGGGCTACACCTTC | CASSYTGAWGYTF
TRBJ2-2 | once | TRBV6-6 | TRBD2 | TGTGCCAGCAGTTACGTCGGCGGGAGTATGGCCGGGGAGCTGTTTTTT | CASSYVGGSMAGELFF
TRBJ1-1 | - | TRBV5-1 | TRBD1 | TGCGCCAGCAGCTCCACAACAGGGGGCGCAATGAACACTGAAGCTTTCTTT | CASSSTTGGAMNTEAFF
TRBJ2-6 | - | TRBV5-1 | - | TGCGCCAGCAGCTTGGGATACTCTGGGGCCAACGTCCTGACTTTC | CASSLGYSGANVLTF
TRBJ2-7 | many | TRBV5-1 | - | TGCGCCAGCAGCTTGGACGTCTACGAGCAGTACTTC | CASSLDVYEQYF
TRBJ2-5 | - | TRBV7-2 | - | TGTGCCAGCAGGTCCCCTGGGCGCCAAGAGACCCAGTACTTC | CASRSPGRQETQYF
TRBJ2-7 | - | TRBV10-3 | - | TGTGCCATCAGCCCCACCGAGGGGGGAACCTACGAGCAGTACTTC | CAISPTEGGTYEQYF
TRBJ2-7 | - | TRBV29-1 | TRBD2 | TGCAGCGTTGGAGGACTAGCGGACGAGCAGTACTTC | CSVGGLADEQYF
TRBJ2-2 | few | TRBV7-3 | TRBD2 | TGTGCCAGCAGCTTAAGAAGCGGGACCACCGGGGAGCTGTTTTTT | CASSLRSGTTGELFF
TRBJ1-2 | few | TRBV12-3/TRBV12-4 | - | TGTGCCAGCAGTTTTCAGGGTGGGCATGGCTACACCTTC | CASSFQGGHGYTF
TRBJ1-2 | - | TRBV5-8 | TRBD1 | TGTGCCAGCAGAAGCCGGGACAGGATCTATGGCTACACCTTC | CASRSRDRIYGYTF
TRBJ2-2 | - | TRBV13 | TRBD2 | TGTGCCAGCAGCCCGGTCCCTAGCGGGAGACGGAACACCGGGGAGCTGTTTTTT | CASSPVPSGRRNTGELFF
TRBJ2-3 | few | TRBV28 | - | TGTGCCAGCAGTTTAGCGGCGGAGAGGAATACGCAGTATTTT | CASSLAAERNTQYF
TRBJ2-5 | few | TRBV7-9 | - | TGTGCCAGCACCCAGCCCAGGGCCCAAGAGACCCAGTACTTC | CASTQPRAQETQYF
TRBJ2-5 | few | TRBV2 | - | TGTGCCAGCAATGCAGGGGGGAAGACCCAGTACTTC | CASNAGGKTQYF
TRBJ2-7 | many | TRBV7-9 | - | TGTGCCAGCAGCTTAGTTGGCGGAACCTACGAGCAGTACTTC | CASSLVGGTYEQYF
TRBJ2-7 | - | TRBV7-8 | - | TGTGCCAGCAGCTTCTATACAAGCTACGAGCAGTACTTC | CASSFYTSYEQYF
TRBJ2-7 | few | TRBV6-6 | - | TGTGCCAGCAAGGCACCAGGAGATCTCTACGAGCAGTACTTC | CASKAPGDLYEQYF